This paragraph covers one T cell receptor beta chain sequence. Germline V CDR1 and CDR2: LGHNA, YSLEER. J was trimmed by 7 bases and V by 4 bases; bases with no gene match: 3. CDR3 length: 14 residues. These data are taken from a study of OX40 agonist ivuxolimab in advanced cancers. Study in general: Patients were dosed with the agonistic anti-OX40 (CD134) antibody ivuxolimab.

Exclusion applied to patients with autoimmune disease history or systemic immunosuppression. Sequenced by immunoSEQ multiplex PCR; TCRdb stores in-frame clones only, minus some. The sample comprises approximately 61,000 clones, about 91% of which are singletons, and approximately 20% rests with the top ten. This TCR was sampled from an adult with an advanced solid tumor such as melanoma, head and neck, liver or kidney cancer. The sequencing used CD4+ or CD8+ T cells sorted from blood, collected in a trial of the OX40 agonist ivuxolimab. The chain uses TRBV4-3 and TRBJ2-2, with 10 bases fitting TRBD2. The CDR3 DNA reads as TGCGCCAGCAGCCCCGGACTAGCGGACGGGGAGCTGTTTTTT. Amino acids: CASSPGLADGELFF.